This T cell receptor (beta chain) was recovered during a study of blood T cell repertoires in COVID-19. Study information: Acute and convalescent COVID-19 samples came from the United States, Italy and Spain.

This CDR3 spans 15 amino acids. V shed 4 bases, J shed 1 base, and the junction held 7 bases outside the gene matches. From germline, CDR1 is SGHDT and CDR2 YYEEEE. This table comes from immunoSEQ multiplex PCR, and its TCRdb copy is limited to in-frame clones, with some not included. Among roughly 150,000 clones, about 85% were seen once, and the ten largest hold approximately 7%. The chain joins TRBV5-6 to TRBJ2-7; 8 positions match TRBD1. The TCR sequence derives from a man aged 80 or over with COVID-19, enrolled during active disease. Sample: peripheral blood. The CDR3 spells CASSTRYRGSYEQYF. The CDR3 region has the DNA TGTGCCAGCAGCACTAGGTACAGGGGGTCCTACGAGCAGTACTTC.